This T cell receptor beta chain was found in a study of PD-1 blockade in classical Hodgkin lymphoma. The length of the CDR3 is 11 residues. Germline CDR1 and CDR2: MNHNY and SVGAGI (reference sequence). The ends were cut back, 4 bases at V and 5 bases at J, with 2 bases in the middle. Profiling relied on immunoSEQ multiplex PCR, and the TCRdb table lists in-frame clones only, not all of them. The sample holds about 100,000 clones, about 88% seen once. After autologous stem cell transplantation all patients relapsed, and prior brentuximab vedotin exposure differed between cohorts. When best responses were assessed, they were complete response, partial response or progressive disease. Only a few counts were recorded for this clone. Its cognate antigen is unknown. Study results and limitations: At C4D1, TCR diversity had climbed significantly for CD4+ cells, though not for CD8+ cells. Whatever underlies the repertoire differences (possibly disease activity or prior therapy) remains undefined.

This chain connects TRBV6-6 to TRBJ1-4; no definite D call. Sequenced material: peripheral blood mononuclear cells (PBMCs), taken before the second cycle of nivolumab. This clonotype originated in a human donor with classical Hodgkin lymphoma. The CDR3 DNA follows: TGTGCCAGCAGTTCCAATGAAAAACTGTTTTTT. Its translation is CASSSNEKLFF.